The 3 T cell receptor beta chains below were found in one sample sequenced in a study of beta chain features in type 1 diabetes. TCRB transcripts that were expressed got sequenced, as all of the isolated RNA had been reverse transcribed. Only in-frame clones appear in the TCRdb table, and some are missing; sequencing was by immunoSEQ multiplex PCR. The sample holds around 300,000 clones, 11% seen once. The sample consisted of naive CD4+ T cells from blood. These receptors all stem from a woman aged 25 to 45 in good health.

The J gene is TRBJ2-7, the V gene TRBV7-9, with D perhaps matching TRBD2 (5 bases). Germline CDR1 and CDR2: SEHNR and FQNEAQ (reference sequence). This CDR3 is 14 amino acids long. V was cut by 4 bases and J by 3 bases, with 13 bases left in between. In nucleotides, the CDR3 is TGTGCCAGCAGCTCCGGACTGCGAATCTACGAGCAGTACTTC. It codes for CASSSGLRIYEQYF.

The V call is TRBV7-9, the J call TRBJ2-3; D ambiguous. The germline V and J ends were trimmed by 4 bases and 2 bases, with 7 bases remaining between them. The germline V gene encodes CDR1 SEHNR and CDR2 FQNEAQ (reference sequence). The CDR3 extends over 13 amino acids. CDR3 region: CASSSRPTDTQYF. The CDR3 region has the DNA TGTGCCAGCAGCTCGCGCCCCACAGATACGCAGTATTTT.

V is TRBV6-5 and J is TRBJ2-5; TRBD1 agrees at 7 bases. The CDR3 is 15 amino acids. V trimming: 5 bases; J trimming: 3 bases; junction bases outside the gene matches: 9. Per the germline V gene, CDR1 is MNHEY and CDR2 is SVGAGI. The CDR3 DNA reads TGTGCCAGCAGTAAACGACAGGGAGAGAAAGAGACCCAGTACTTC. Translated: CASSKRQGEKETQYF.